This T cell receptor (beta chain) is drawn from a study of blood T cell repertoires in COVID-19. Some clones are missing from TCRdb's copy, which holds only in-frame ones; the method was immunoSEQ multiplex PCR. This table holds approximately 190,000 clones, 86% found once. This clone was seen only once. The CDR3 totals 13 residues. Germline CDR1 reads MNHEY; CDR2 reads SMNVEV (reference sequence). The V and J ends lost 7 bases and 4 bases respectively, with 13 bases between them. Self-reported history from a screening survey and questionnaire set each donor's cohort. The sequenced sample was PBMCs or T cells enriched from blood (not recorded which). This rearrangement joins TRBV27 to TRBJ1-2; D may be TRBD1 (5 bases). This receptor was obtained from a woman aged 40 to 49 in a cohort exposed to, infected with or recovered from COVID-19 (not recorded which). The DNA for the CDR3 is TGTGCCAGCAAACCTAGCGGGGCCTATGGCTACACCTTC. Its translation is CASKPSGAYGYTF.